The present TCR beta chain was sequenced within a study of T cells in Graves' hyperthyroidism and ophthalmopathy. Study results and limitations: Blood also carried most thyroid clonotypes expanded above 0.001.

This CDR3 has 13 residues. Trimming stripped 4 bases from V and 7 bases from J, with 13 bases between. CDR1 and CDR2 (germline): LNHDA, SQIVND (reference sequence). Hyperthyroidism patients were newly diagnosed, had disease duration under 2 months, and were aged 18 to 65 years. Thyroid ultrasound, orbital computed tomography, clinical symptoms, and serum thyroxine and TRAb underpinned diagnoses. This clonotype was detected ten times or more. The antigen remains unidentified. TCR beta CDR3 sequences were amplified from RNA transcripts. When the TCR CDR3 underwent first-round RT-PCR, the HTBI primer set was used. TCRdb ran MiXCR on the multiplex PCR reads and lists one entry per CDR3 protein. The data show under 450,000 distinct CDR3 sequences, 15% to 19% seen once.

The chain links TRBV19 to TRBJ2-5; TRBD1 is a possible D gene (5 bases). Material for sequencing was blood. The TCR comes from a woman under 30 with Graves' hyperthyroidism. The CDR3 DNA reads as TGTGCCAGTAGTAGAGGACAAGCAGGGACCCAGTACTTC. Encoded protein: CASSRGQAGTQYF.